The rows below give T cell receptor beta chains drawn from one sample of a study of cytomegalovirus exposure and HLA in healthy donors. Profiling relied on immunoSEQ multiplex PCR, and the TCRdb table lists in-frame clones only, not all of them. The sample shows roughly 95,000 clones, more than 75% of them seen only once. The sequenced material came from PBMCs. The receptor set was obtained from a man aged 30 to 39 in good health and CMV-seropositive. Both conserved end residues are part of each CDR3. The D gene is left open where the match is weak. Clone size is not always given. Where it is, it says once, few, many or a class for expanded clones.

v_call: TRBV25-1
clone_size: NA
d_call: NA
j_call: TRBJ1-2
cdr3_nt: TGTGCCAGCAGTGAAACAGGATACTATGGCTACACCTTC
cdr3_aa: CASSETGYYGYTF

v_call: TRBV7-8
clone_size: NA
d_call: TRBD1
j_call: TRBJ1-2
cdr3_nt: TGTGCCAGCAGCCCCCACGACGACAGGGACTATGGCTACACCTTC
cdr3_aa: CASSPHDDRDYGYTF

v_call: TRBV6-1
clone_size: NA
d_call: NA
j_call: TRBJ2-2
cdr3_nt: TGTGCCGGGGGCGGCGGGCTAAACACCGGGGAGCTGTTTTTT
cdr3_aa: CAGGGGLNTGELFF

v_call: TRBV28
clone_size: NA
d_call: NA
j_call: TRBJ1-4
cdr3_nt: TGTGCCAGCAGTTTGGGGACTGTTAATGAAAAACTGTTTTTT
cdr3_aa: CASSLGTVNEKLFF

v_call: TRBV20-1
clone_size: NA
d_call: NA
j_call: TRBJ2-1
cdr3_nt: TGCAGTGCTAGCGGTATCAATGAGCAGTTCTTC
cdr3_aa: CSASGINEQFF

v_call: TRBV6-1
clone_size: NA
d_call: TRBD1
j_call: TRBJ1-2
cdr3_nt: TGTGCCGGGGCCGCATGGGACAGGGCTTCGGGCTACACCTTC
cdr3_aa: CAGAAWDRASGYTF

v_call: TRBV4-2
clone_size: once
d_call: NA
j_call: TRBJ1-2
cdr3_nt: TGTGCCAGCAGCCAAGATTTTATTCCCGGGAACTATGGCTACACCTTC
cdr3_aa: CASSQDFIPGNYGYTF

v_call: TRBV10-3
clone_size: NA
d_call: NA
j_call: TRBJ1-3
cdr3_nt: TGTGCCATCAGTGAGTTGGGCAGGAGGAGAAACACCATATATTTT
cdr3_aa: CAISELGRRRNTIYF

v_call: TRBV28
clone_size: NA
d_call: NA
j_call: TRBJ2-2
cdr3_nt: TGTGCCAGCAGATCCGGAGCGAACACCGGGGAGCTGTTTTTT
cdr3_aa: CASRSGANTGELFF

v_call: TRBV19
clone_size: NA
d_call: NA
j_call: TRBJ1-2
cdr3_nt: TGTGCCAGTAGTAAGGGGACACCGGGCTATGGCTACACCTTC
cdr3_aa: CASSKGTPGYGYTF

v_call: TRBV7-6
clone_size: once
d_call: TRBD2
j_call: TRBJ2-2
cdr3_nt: TGTGCCAGCACCCGGGGGGCTAGCGGGACCGGGGAGCTGTTTTTT
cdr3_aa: CASTRGASGTGELFF

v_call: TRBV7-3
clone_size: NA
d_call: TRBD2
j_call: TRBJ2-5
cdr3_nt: TGTGCCAGCAGCTTAATAGCGGGGGCGGGGGAGACCCAGTACTTC
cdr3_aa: CASSLIAGAGETQYF

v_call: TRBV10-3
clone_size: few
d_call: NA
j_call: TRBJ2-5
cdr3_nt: TGTGCCAGCAGTTACTCGGAGGAAGAGACCCAGTACTTC
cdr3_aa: CASSYSEEETQYF

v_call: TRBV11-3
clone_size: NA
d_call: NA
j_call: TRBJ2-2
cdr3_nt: TGTGCCAGCAGCTACGGGAACACCGGGGAGCTGTTTTTT
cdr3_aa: CASSYGNTGELFF

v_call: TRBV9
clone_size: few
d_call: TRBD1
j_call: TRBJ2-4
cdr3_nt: TGTGCCAGCAGCGTAGCCCCCTTCACGACAGGGGCCGAGGACATTCAGTACTTC
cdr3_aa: CASSVAPFTTGAEDIQYF

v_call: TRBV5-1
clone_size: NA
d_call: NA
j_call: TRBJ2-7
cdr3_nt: TGCGCCAGCAGCTTGTGGTACAGCTCCTACGAGCAGTACTTC
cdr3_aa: CASSLWYSSYEQYF

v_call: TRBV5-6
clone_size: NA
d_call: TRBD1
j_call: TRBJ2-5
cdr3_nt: TGTGCCAGCAGCGACGGGACAGAAAATTGGTACCAAGAGACCCAGTACTTC
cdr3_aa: CASSDGTENWYQETQYF

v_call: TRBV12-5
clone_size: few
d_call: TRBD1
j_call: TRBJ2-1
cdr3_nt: TGTGCTAGTGGTTTCGACGGGACAGGGAGCGATGAGCAGTTCTTC
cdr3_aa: CASGFDGTGSDEQFF

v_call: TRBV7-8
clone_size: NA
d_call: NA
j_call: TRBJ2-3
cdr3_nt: TGTGCCAGCAGCTTAATGCTGGCTAGCACAGATACGCAGTATTTT
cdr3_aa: CASSLMLASTDTQYF

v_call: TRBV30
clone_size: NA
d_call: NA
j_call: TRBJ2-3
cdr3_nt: TGCAACGGCCTAGGCGGCGGGCGGAGCACAGATACGCAGTATTTT
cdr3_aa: CNGLGGGRSTDTQYF

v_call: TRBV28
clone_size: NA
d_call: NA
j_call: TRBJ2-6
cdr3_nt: TGTGCCAGCAGTTCCCCAGCGGCTGGGGCCAACGTCCTGACTTTC
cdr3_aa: CASSSPAAGANVLTF

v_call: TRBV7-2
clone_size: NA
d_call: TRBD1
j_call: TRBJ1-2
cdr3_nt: TGTGCCAGCAGCCCTACAGGGGACTATGGCTACACCTTC
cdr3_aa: CASSPTGDYGYTF

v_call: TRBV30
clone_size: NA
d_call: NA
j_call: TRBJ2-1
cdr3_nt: TGTGCCTGGAGCGGGAACTCCTACAATGAGCAGTTCTTC
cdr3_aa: CAWSGNSYNEQFF

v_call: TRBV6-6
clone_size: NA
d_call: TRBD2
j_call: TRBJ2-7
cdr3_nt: TGTGCCAGCAGTTATTCACTAGCGGGAGGCAACGAGCAGTACTTC
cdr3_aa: CASSYSLAGGNEQYF

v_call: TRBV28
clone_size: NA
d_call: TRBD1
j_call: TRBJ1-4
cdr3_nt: TGTGCCAGCAGCGAAAGCGTTGTAGGGGCAGGGGGAGAAAAACTGTTTTTT
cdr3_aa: CASSESVVGAGGEKLFF